This T cell receptor beta chain was sequenced in a study of blood T cell repertoires in COVID-19 (dated by TCRdb to the early 2020s). Describing the broader study: The collaborator samples originated in the United States, Italy and Spain and spanned the acute and convalescent phases of COVID-19. The prospective study material was composed of cDNA or gDNA derived from T cells, B-cell-depleted T cells, or PBMCs. The dataset comprised deeply sampled blood TCRbeta repertoires from subjects exposed to, actively infected with, or recovered from COVID-19. The repertoires were released in a freely available public database meant as a resource for research on the immune response to SARS-CoV-2. The samples were drawn from two sources: the first 160 participants of the ongoing ImmuneRACE study, and 1,000 to 1,500 subjects contributed by 6 global collaborators. Nearly every sample came with metadata listing a de-identified subject ID, COVID-19 status, age in years and sex. Where HLA class I and class II types were available, the types were taken from metadata supplied by the sample provider, not from assay-based typing. Beyond this particular receptor, the publication reports: Clinical and demographic metadata were provided uncurated, with the amount varying by source and participant.

This clone was seen just once. Its cognate antigen has yet to be identified. Base-call qualities are not available, and no considerably larger clone is one nucleotide away. The immunoSEQ Assay, a bias-controlled multiplex PCR, was used to amplify TCRbeta CDR3 regions from genomic DNA. In the original analysis: Within the assay, amplification of reference gene primers was used to estimate how many nucleated cells each sample contained. To quantify the absolute abundance of each unique TCRbeta CDR3 rearrangement, sequence reads were collapsed and filtered. Productive Simpson clonality was computed per sample as the square root of Simpson's diversity index over productive rearrangements. Drawn from immuneACCESS, this table holds only the in-frame rearrangements with V and J called that TCRdb kept. Clones are partly lost; checked studies trace under half to an unresolved V gene and leave the rest unexplained. For V, J and clone size, that table is used; D and trimming come from the DNA. The sample includes about 250,000 clones, with around 90% observed a single time. Of the sample, approximately 0.94% is held by the ten largest clones.

Another Seattle source contributed samples from volunteer blood donors who had recovered from COVID-19. The collaborating institutions used their own protocols to collect whole blood in K2EDTA tubes. For TCRbeta analysis, collaborators shipped samples in one of three forms: frozen whole blood, isolated PBMCs, or DNA extracted from either of those sample types. The CDR3 numbers 14 residues from cysteine through phenylalanine. The retained sequence is limited to the CDR3, 42 bases, with the frame set at the first base. At the junction V is shortened by 0 bases and J by 5 bases, with 9 bases in between. Taken from the germline V gene, the CDR1 and CDR2 loops are SGHTA and FQGNSA.

The rearranged segments are TRBV7-2 and TRBJ2-3; no confident D gene assignment can be made. The sample was peripheral blood. The sequence came from a woman aged 40-49 years who had recovered from COVID-19. This receptor carries the CDR3 CASSLAGVGDTQYF. The sequenced DNA is TGTGCCAGCAGCTTAGCAGGAGTGGGAGATACGCAGTATTTT.